Listed below are T cell receptor beta chains from one sample, sequenced in a study of CD8 T cells in ankylosing spondylitis. TCRdb redid the calling of the 5' RACE reads with MiXCR, one entry per CDR3 protein. The profile shows 25,000 to 35,000 distinct CDR3 sequences, about 31% of them singletons. The sample comprised synovial fluid, either unsorted or a sorted T cell fraction (not recorded which). The receptor source for this set is a male donor with ankylosing spondylitis. Both conserved end residues are part of each CDR3. The order of the fields is J gene, clone size, V gene, D gene, CDR3 protein, CDR3 DNA. A D gene is named only where the DNA matches it firmly. Size tells how often a clone was seen (once, few, many) or the class of an expanded clone, and some rows leave it out.

>TRBJ2-1|many|TRBV7-9|-
CASSPRLDWNEQFF
TGTGCCAGCAGCCCCAGGCTGGACTGGAATGAGCAGTTCTTC
>TRBJ1-2|many|TRBV4-1|TRBD1
CASSQEGQGGGYGGYTF
TGCGCCAGCAGCCAAGAGGGACAGGGGGGTGGGTATGGGGGCTACACCTTC
>TRBJ2-7|few|TRBV7-8|TRBD2
CASSPPGTSRYEQYF
TGTGCCAGCAGCCCCCCCGGGACTAGTAGGTACGAGCAGTACTTC
>TRBJ2-2|-|TRBV11-2|TRBD2
CASSPSYGRPTGELFF
TGTGCCAGCAGCCCTAGTTACGGGAGGCCCACCGGGGAGCTGTTTTTT
>TRBJ2-1|medium-sized|TRBV2|TRBD2
CASSEMAGGHYNEQFF
TGTGCCAGCAGTGAAATGGCGGGAGGACACTACAATGAGCAGTTCTTC
>TRBJ2-1|many|TRBV13|TRBD2
CASSLATSGTHNEQFF
TGTGCCAGCAGCTTAGCTACTAGCGGGACGCACAATGAGCAGTTCTTC
>TRBJ1-4|-|TRBV6-1|TRBD1
CASSEATGSNEKLFF
TGTGCCAGCAGTGAAGCGACAGGGTCTAATGAAAAACTGTTTTTT
>TRBJ2-1|-|TRBV4-1|TRBD2
CATSIWPAGPNNEQFF
TGCGCCACCAGCATCTGGCCAGCGGGGCCCAACAATGAGCAGTTCTTC
>TRBJ2-4|few|TRBV9|-
CASSVSSENIQYF
TGTGCCAGCAGCGTAAGCTCGGAAAACATTCAGTACTTC
>TRBJ1-5|many|TRBV12-3/TRBV12-4|-
CASTMTDNQPQHF
TGTGCCAGCACCATGACCGACAATCAGCCCCAGCATTTT
>TRBJ1-5|-|TRBV15|-
CATSVGQGSNQPQRF
-
>TRBJ1-5|few|TRBV28|-
CASSLARASNQPQHF
TGTGCCAGCAGTTTGGCCAGGGCAAGCAATCAGCCCCAGCATTTT
>TRBJ2-2|-|TRBV9|-
CASSPRGGELFF
TGTGCCAGCAGCCCAAGAGGCGGGGAGCTGTTTTTT
>TRBJ2-1|few|TRBV11-2|-
CASRPEWLDNEQFF
TGTGCCAGCAGGCCGGAATGGCTAGACAATGAGCAGTTCTTC
>TRBJ1-2|-|TRBV19|-
CASSNVKFFPTGLANYGYTF
TGTGCCAGTAGTAATGTTAAGTTCTTTCCGACAGGCTTAGCTAACTATGGCTACACCTTC
>TRBJ1-2|many|TRBV30|-
CAWSAGTHYGYTF
TGTGCCTGGAGTGCCGGGACCCACTATGGCTACACCTTC
>TRBJ2-1|medium-sized|TRBV12-3/TRBV12-4|-
CASSLTLREQFF
TGTGCCAGCAGTCTGACCCTTCGGGAGCAGTTCTTC
>TRBJ2-5|many|TRBV5-1|-
CARTFETQYF
TGCGCCAGGACGTTCGAGACCCAGTACTTC
>TRBJ2-3|-|TRBV3-1|-
CASRHGTAPATDTQYF
TGTGCCAGCAGGCATGGGACGGCCCCTGCGACAGATACGCAGTATTTT
>TRBJ1-1|-|TRBV4-1|-
CASSQAPMGERQGAFF
TGCGCCAGCAGCCAAGCACCAATGGGGGAACGTCAGGGAGCTTTCTTT
>TRBJ1-2|-|TRBV18|-
CASSPSGFYGYTF
TGTGCCAGCTCACCCTCAGGGTTCTATGGCTACACCTTC
>TRBJ2-3|-|TRBV11-3|-
CASSAGTLDTQYF
TGTGCCAGCAGCGCCGGGACTCTAGATACGCAGTATTTT
>TRBJ2-1|few|TRBV7-9|-
CASSFTSFSYNEQFF
TGTGCCAGCAGCTTTACCAGCTTTTCCTACAATGAGCAGTTCTTC
>TRBJ2-3|-|TRBV20-1|-
CSARSLGTGDADTQYF
TGCAGTGCTAGAAGTCTCGGTACAGGCGACGCAGATACGCAGTATTTT
>TRBJ2-7|many|TRBV28|TRBD1
CASSLGDSIYEQYF
TGTGCCAGCAGTTTAGGGGACAGCATCTACGAGCAGTACTTC
>TRBJ2-7|-|TRBV21-1|-
CASSKGDRVSMRLYGQYF
TGTGCCAGCAGCAAGGGGGACAGGGTTTCGATGAGGCTCTACGGGCAGTACTTC
>TRBJ2-5|-|TRBV6-6|-
CASRRKGETQYF
TGTGCCAGCAGACGAAAGGGGGAGACCCAGTACTTC
>TRBJ2-7|-|TRBV28|-
CASSFPADLSYEQYF
TGTGCCAGCAGTTTCCCAGCAGACCTTTCCTACGAGCAGTACTTC
>TRBJ2-3|-|TRBV7-9|TRBD2
CASDGREADTQYF
TGTGCCAGCGACGGGCGGGAGGCAGATACGCAGTATTTT